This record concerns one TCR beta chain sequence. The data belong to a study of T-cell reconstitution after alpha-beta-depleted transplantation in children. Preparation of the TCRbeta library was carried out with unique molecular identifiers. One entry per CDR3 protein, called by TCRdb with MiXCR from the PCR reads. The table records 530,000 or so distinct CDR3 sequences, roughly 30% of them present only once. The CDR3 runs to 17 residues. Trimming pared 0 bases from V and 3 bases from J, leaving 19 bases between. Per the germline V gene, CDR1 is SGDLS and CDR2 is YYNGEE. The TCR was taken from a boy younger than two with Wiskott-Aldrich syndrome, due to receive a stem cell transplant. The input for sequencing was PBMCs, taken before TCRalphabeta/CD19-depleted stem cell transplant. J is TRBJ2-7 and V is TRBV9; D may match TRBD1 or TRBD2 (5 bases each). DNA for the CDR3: TGTGCCAGCAGCGTAGACCCGGGACCGCTCGCCGTCTACGAGCAGTACTTC. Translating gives CASSVDPGPLAVYEQYF. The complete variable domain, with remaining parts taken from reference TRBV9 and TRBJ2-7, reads DSGVTQTPKHLITATGQRVTLRCSPRSGDLSVYWYQQSLDQGLQFLIQYYNGEERAKGNILERFSAQQFPDLHSELNLSSLELGDSALYFCASSVDPGPLAVYEQYFGPGTRLTVT.